This T cell receptor beta chain was sequenced for a study of control samples from healthy donors and cancer patients. The data were produced by immunoSEQ multiplex PCR, yet TCRdb's version contains in-frame clones alone and is incomplete. The sample carries about 140,000 clones, roughly 89% recorded once. This CDR3 has 14 residues. The germline V and J ends were trimmed by 4 bases and 2 bases, with 12 bases remaining between them. The germline V gene encodes CDR1 SGHRS and CDR2 YFSETQ. The sample comprised blood. The chain combines TRBV5-1 with TRBJ1-1, with a possible D match to TRBD1 (5 bases). This receptor was identified in a young man in good health. The CDR3 sequence: CASSVWQGNTEAFF. CDR3 in DNA: TGCGCCAGCAGCGTCTGGCAGGGAAACACTGAAGCTTTCTTT.